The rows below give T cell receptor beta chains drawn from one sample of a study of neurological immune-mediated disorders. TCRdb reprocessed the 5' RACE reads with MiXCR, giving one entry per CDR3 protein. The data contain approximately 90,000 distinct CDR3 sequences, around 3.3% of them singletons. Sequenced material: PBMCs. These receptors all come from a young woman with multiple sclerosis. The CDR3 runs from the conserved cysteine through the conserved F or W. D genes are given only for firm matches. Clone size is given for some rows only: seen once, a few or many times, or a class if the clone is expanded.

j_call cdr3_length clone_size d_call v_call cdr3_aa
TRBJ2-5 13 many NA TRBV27 CASSLGQSETQYF
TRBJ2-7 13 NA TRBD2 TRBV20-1 CGMLAGGIYEQYF
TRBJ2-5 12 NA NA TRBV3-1 CASSQDLENQYF
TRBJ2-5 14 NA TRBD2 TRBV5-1 CASSSSGRSETQYF
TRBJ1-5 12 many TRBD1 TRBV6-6 CASRTGGQPQHF
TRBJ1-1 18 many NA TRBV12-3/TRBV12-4 CASSLESFEGQGNTEAFF
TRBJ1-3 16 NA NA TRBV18 CASSPSRAQAGNTIYF
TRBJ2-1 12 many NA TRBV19 CASSIGYNEQFF
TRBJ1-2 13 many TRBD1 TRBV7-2 CASTQTGGYGYTF
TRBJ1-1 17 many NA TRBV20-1 CSPIPGTTLSMGTEAFF
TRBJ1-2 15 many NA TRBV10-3 CAISESGGANYGYTF
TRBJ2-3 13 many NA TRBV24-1 CATRLSSTDTQYF
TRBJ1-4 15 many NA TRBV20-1 CSACPYVGTNEKLFF
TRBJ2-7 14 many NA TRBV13 CASSLGGRNYEQYF
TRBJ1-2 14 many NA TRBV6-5 CASSPWTDNYGYTF
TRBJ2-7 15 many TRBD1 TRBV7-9 CASSLARQGAYEQYF
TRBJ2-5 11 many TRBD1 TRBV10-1 CASSLGTAEYF
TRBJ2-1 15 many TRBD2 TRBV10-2 CASSSGTSAWNEQFF
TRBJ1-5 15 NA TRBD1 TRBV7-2 CASSPGQGFNQPQHF
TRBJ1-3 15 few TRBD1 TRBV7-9 CASSRQGVSGNTIYF
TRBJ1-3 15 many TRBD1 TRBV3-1 CASSQDGTGRNTIYF
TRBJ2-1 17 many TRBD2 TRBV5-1 CASSLALAGGRYNEQFF
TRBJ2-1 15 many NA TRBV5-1 CASSLAPGIRREQFF
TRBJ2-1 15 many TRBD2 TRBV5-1 CASSLGPGGLNEQFF
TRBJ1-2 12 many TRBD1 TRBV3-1 CASSQRDRGYTF
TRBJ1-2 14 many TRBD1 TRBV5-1 CASSAATGVHGYTF
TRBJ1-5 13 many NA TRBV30 CAWSGGSNQPQHF
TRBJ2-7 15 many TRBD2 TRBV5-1 CASSVPGLAGVEQYF
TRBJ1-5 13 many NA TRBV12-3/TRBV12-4 CASSLMSNQPQHF
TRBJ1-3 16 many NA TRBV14 CASSQDWQRSGNTIYF
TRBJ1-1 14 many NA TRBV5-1 CASSLRGEGTEAFF
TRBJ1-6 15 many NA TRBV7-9 CASSVDGLRVSPLHF
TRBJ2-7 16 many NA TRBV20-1 CSASTGFISRTYEQYF
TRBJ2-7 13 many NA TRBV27 CASSLGVGYEQYF
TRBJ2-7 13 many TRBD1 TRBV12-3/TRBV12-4 CASSPGTAYEQYF
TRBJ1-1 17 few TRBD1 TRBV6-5 CASSTLLQGKEGTEAFF
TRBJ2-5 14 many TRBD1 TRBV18 CASSRTGAQETQYF
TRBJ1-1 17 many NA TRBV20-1 CSATDGFGPAFNTEAFF
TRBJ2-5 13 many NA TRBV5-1 CASNIGGQETQYF
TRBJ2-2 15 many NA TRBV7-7 CASSFDERGSGELFF
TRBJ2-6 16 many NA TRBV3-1 CASSQGRGSGANVLTF
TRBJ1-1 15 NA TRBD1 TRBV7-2 CASRSRDSMNTEAFF